A selection of T cell receptor beta chains follows, all from one sample in a study of blood T cells in healthy people across ages. TCRdb used MiXCR to reprocess the 5' RACE reads, holding one entry per CDR3 protein. Of 1,300,000 or so distinct CDR3 sequences in the sample, 45% to 70% were seen once. Sequencing was performed on blood. The receptors shown here come from a man younger than 30 in good health. Each CDR3 is given with its conserved first and last residue. D genes are given only for firm matches. Size is omitted from some rows. Given values are once, few, many or a class for expanded clones.

J,D,size,V,CDR3,DNA
TRBJ1-2,NA,NA,TRBV12-3/TRBV12-4,CASRFEYGYTF,TGTGCCAGCAGGTTTGAGTATGGCTACACCTTC
TRBJ2-7,TRBD2,few,TRBV5-1,CASREASGYEQYF,TGCGCCAGCAGAGAGGCTAGCGGCTACGAGCAGTACTTC
TRBJ2-6,TRBD1,NA,TRBV27,CASSLYSGTGDISGANVLTF,TGTGCCAGCAGTTTATATTCCGGGACAGGAGATATCTCTGGGGCCAACGTCCTGACTTTC
TRBJ2-7,NA,NA,TRBV20-1,CSARGPAASSYEQYF,TGCAGTGCTAGAGGTCCAGCGGCAAGCTCCTACGAGCAGTACTTC
TRBJ2-2,NA,once,TRBV15,CATSLDRKGVGELFF,TGTGCCACCAGCCTAGACAGAAAAGGGGTCGGGGAGCTGTTTTTT
TRBJ2-1,NA,NA,TRBV20-1,CSASGEQTSSFYEQFF,TGCAGTGCTTCCGGGGAGCAAACGTCCTCCTTCTATGAGCAGTTCTTC
TRBJ2-3,TRBD2,NA,TRBV7-9,CASSLPAGGRAADTQYF,TGTGCCAGCAGCTTACCGGCGGGAGGGAGGGCTGCAGATACGCAGTATTTT
TRBJ2-1,TRBD2,many,TRBV20-1,CSARGEVAGEYEQFF,TGCAGTGCTAGAGGGGAAGTAGCGGGGGAATATGAGCAGTTCTTC
TRBJ1-2,NA,NA,TRBV27,CASSLSRGLNYGYTF,TGTGCCAGCAGTTTATCTCGTGGGCTTAACTATGGCTACACCTTC
TRBJ2-7,TRBD1,NA,TRBV4-1,CASSQETSGGVGQYF,TGCGCCAGCAGCCAAGAGACATCAGGGGGCGTCGGGCAGTACTTC
TRBJ1-5,NA,NA,TRBV12-3/TRBV12-4,CASSFPGPRAFDQPQHF,TGTGCCAGCTCTTTCCCGGGGCCCAGGGCCTTTGATCAGCCCCAGCATTTT
TRBJ2-3,NA,NA,TRBV5-6,CASSSTGHAVEIADTQYF,TGTGCCAGCAGCTCCACTGGACATGCCGTCGAAATCGCAGATACGCAGTATTTT
TRBJ1-1,NA,few,TRBV7-2,CASSRSRGSHPEAFF,TGTGCCAGCAGCCGAAGTCGGGGCAGCCACCCTGAAGCTTTCTTT
TRBJ1-2,TRBD1,NA,TRBV4-3,CASSQEDRVSGYTF,TGCGCCAGCAGCCAAGAGGACAGGGTGAGTGGCTACACCTTC
TRBJ2-3,NA,few,TRBV4-3,CASSTTGLSTDTQYF,TGCGCCAGCAGCACGACGGGACTTAGCACAGATACGCAGTATTTT
TRBJ1-6,NA,NA,TRBV6-5,CASSLREMNSPLHF,TGTGCCAGCAGCCTCAGGGAAATGAATTCACCCCTCCACTTT
TRBJ2-1,TRBD2,NA,TRBV15,CATLGREGYNEQFF,TGTGCCACCCTCGGGCGGGAGGGCTACAATGAGCAGTTCTTC
TRBJ2-1,NA,NA,TRBV6-5,CASSPTGGLNNEQFF,TGTGCCAGCAGTCCCACGGGGGGCCTTAACAATGAGCAGTTCTTC
TRBJ2-2,TRBD2,NA,TRBV7-9,CASSKLAGVNTGELFF,TGTGCCAGCAGCAAACTAGCGGGAGTGAACACCGGGGAGCTGTTTTTT
TRBJ1-2,NA,few,TRBV12-3/TRBV12-4,CASSRTGFGYTF,TGTGCCAGCAGTAGAACAGGTTTTGGCTACACCTTC
TRBJ2-7,NA,once,TRBV20-1,CSAWGTGTHLTYEQYF,TGCAGTGCCTGGGGAACCGGGACTCACCTTACCTACGAGCAGTACTTC
TRBJ2-1,TRBD1,NA,TRBV6-6,CASRTGTGVPNEQFF,TGTGCCAGCAGAACCGGGACAGGGGTCCCAAATGAGCAGTTCTTC
TRBJ2-3,TRBD2,NA,TRBV6-5,CAGSYSRLAGGAHSQYF,TGTGCCGGCAGTTACTCTCGTTTAGCGGGAGGGGCCCATTCGCAGTATTTT
TRBJ2-3,NA,NA,TRBV11-2,CASSQGGLSVTDTQYF,TGTGCCAGCAGCCAGGGGGGGCTATCGGTCACAGATACGCAGTATTTT
TRBJ2-1,NA,NA,TRBV20-1,CSAQDGRADNEQFF,TGCAGTGCTCAGGACGGCAGGGCAGACAATGAGCAGTTCTTC
TRBJ2-2,NA,NA,TRBV20-1,CSASRVGRSGELFF,TGCAGTGCCAGTCGAGTAGGGCGCTCCGGGGAGCTGTTTTTT
TRBJ1-2,NA,few,TRBV12-3/TRBV12-4,CASSLGVHGYTF,TGTGCCAGCAGTCTCGGAGTGCATGGCTACACCTTC
TRBJ2-5,TRBD2,NA,TRBV6-5,CASSYSGLAGLQEQYF,TGTGCCAGCAGTTACTCCGGACTAGCGGGACTCCAAGAGCAGTACTTC
TRBJ1-1,NA,few,TRBV7-9,CASSVADSTEAFF,TGTGCCAGCAGCGTAGCGGACAGCACTGAAGCTTTCTTT